This T cell receptor beta chain was identified in a study of human T cells and chemical hapten exposure. The V end was cut by 0 bases, the J end by 1 base, with 14 bases between. Germline loops: CDR1 LGHDT, CDR2 YNNKEL (reference sequence). The length of the CDR3 is 17 residues. Stated time point: patch test 3, about 24 weeks after DPC sensitization. Treatment defined: therapeutic diphenylcyclopropenone sensitization with weekly scalp DPC. Alopecia patients between 18 and 70 years old and suitable for DPC were used as donors. TCRdb reanalysed the RACE reads using MiXCR and keeps one entry per CDR3 protein. The repertoire includes approximately 110,000 distinct CDR3 sequences, less than 40% of them detected once, and roughly 2.7% sits in the top ten.

This specimen consisted of whole blood, obtained in connection with sensitization to the hapten diphenylcyclopropenone (DPC). The source is a man aged 40-55 years with alopecia areata. Some clones in this sample may be carry-over from other donors' samples. The chain joins TRBV3-1 to TRBJ2-3, with D possibly being TRBD1 (5 bases). DNA for the CDR3: TGTGCCAGCAGCCAAGAGGGGCTCGGCGGACGCACAGATACGCAGTATTTT. It translates to CASSQEGLGGRTDTQYF.